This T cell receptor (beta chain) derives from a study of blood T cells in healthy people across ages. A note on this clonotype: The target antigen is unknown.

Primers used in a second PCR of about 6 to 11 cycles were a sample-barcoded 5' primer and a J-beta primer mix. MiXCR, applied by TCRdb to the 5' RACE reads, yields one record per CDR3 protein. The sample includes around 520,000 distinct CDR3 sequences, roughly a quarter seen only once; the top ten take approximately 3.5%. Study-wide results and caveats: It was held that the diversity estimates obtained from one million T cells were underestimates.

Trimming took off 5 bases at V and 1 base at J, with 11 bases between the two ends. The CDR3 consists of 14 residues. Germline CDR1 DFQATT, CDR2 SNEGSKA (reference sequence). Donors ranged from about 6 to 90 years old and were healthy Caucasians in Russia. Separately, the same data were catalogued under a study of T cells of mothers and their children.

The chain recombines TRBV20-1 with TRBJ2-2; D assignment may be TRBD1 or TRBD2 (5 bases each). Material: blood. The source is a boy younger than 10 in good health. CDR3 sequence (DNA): TGCAGTGCTTGGGACCGATTGAACACCGGGGAGCTGTTTTTT. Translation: CSAWDRLNTGELFF.